This TCR beta chain was identified in a study of blood T cell repertoires in COVID-19. The germline V gene encodes CDR1 KGHSH and CDR2 LQKENI. This CDR3 contains 13 residues. Trimming cost V 6 bases and J 6 bases, with 12 bases left between them. In the authors' workflow: Amplifying reference gene primers gave estimates of nucleated cell counts. The assay was immunoSEQ multiplex PCR, and TCRdb's table has in-frame clones only and misses some. D and trimming were read from the DNA, whereas the V and J calls and clone size are those reported in that table. Of under 250,000 clones in the sample, more than 75% are singletons; the top ten hold less than 8.5%.

Sequencing input: peripheral blood. This TCR was sampled from a woman in her seventies with active or convalescent COVID-19. The chain employs TRBV18 and TRBJ1-5, with unresolved D. The DNA of the CDR3 is TGTGCCAGCTCGTCCACAGAACTTCAGCCCCAGCATTTT. Protein product: CASSSTELQPQHF.